A selection of T cell receptor beta chains follows, all from one sample in a study of OX40 agonist ivuxolimab in advanced cancers. Generated by immunoSEQ multiplex PCR, the TCRdb table keeps only in-frame clones and is missing some. The data show about 45,000 clones, roughly 94% seen once. Sequenced here: CD4+ or CD8+ T cells sorted from blood, sampled in a trial of the OX40 agonist ivuxolimab. The receptors come from an adult with an advanced solid tumor such as melanoma, head and neck, liver or kidney cancer. Both conserved end residues are part of each CDR3.

V	CDR3
TRBV10-3	CAISRDRGVVEQYF
TRBV27	CASRGQRPEQYF
TRBV15	CATSSLRANTEAFF
TRBV6-4	CASSVGPSGSADTQYF
TRBV5-1	CASSLDRDTGELFF
TRBV13	CASSPQERLGYGYTF
TRBV9	CASSGPRGSGANVLTF
TRBV9	CASSVVSGELFF
TRBV5-3	CARSVTGSLAKNIQYF
TRBV5-5	CASSPGLAGLYNEQFF
TRBV5-1	CASSPGQGSGYTF
TRBV9	CASSMMAGEETQYF
TRBV27	CASSLFAGDTEAFF
TRBV7-9	CASSRGGTGGIYEQYF
TRBV15	CATSVAAASYEQYF
TRBV11-3	CASSLSPALLSYNEQFF
TRBV27	CASSSGRGSQAFF
TRBV11-3	CASSLRANYGYTF
TRBV27	CASSLMGRNTEAFF
TRBV6-6	CASSSTGTSGYEQYF
TRBV28	CASSLDRGTSGRANSYEQYF
TRBV28	CASRRAGGAEYGYTF
TRBV13	CASSLGGFDQPQHF
TRBV2	CASSEGRVVWRREGAFF
TRBV28	CASDPYNEQFF
TRBV27	CASSLLPGGNTIYF
TRBV9	CASSVGGRSDTQYF
TRBV16	CASSQSWLAGSTDTQYF
TRBV30	CAWSPTEDYEQYF
TRBV27	CASSWGGISNIQYF
TRBV9	CASSASGTGVYEQYF
TRBV4-1	CASSRTSGGNTGELFF